The 12 T cell receptor beta chains reported below all come from one sample, sequenced in a study of beta chain features in type 1 diabetes. Every bit of the isolated RNA underwent reverse transcription, so sequencing read expressed TCRB transcripts. Profiled with immunoSEQ multiplex PCR; TCRdb holds only in-frame clones, not every one. The sample yields 360,000 or so clones, roughly a fifth seen once. Sequenced material: naive CD4+ T cells from blood. These receptors all stem from a woman in her late teens or twenties in good health.

Only a few counts were recorded for this clone. This chain joins TRBV30 and TRBJ2-1, with 7 bases fitting TRBD2. This CDR3 has 15 amino acids. With V trimmed by 0 bases and J by 7 bases, 9 bases remained unmatched. From germline, CDR1 is GTSNPN and CDR2 SVGIG (reference sequence). The CDR3 sequence: CAWSVGGSIPNEQFF. The CDR3 DNA follows: TGTGCCTGGAGTGTTGGCGGGAGTATCCCAAATGAGCAGTTCTTC.

In this sample, this clone turned up a few times. The chain links TRBV4-3 to TRBJ2-1; D might be TRBD1 (5 bases). Trimming stripped 4 bases from V and 2 bases from J, with 12 bases between. From germline, CDR1 is LGHNA and CDR2 YSLEER. This CDR3 region has 15 residues. In nucleotides, the CDR3 is TGCGCCAGCAGCCTAGAGCAACAGGCCTACAATGAGCAGTTCTTC. It encodes CASSLEQQAYNEQFF.

This clone has only a few counts. The V gene is TRBV25-1, the J gene TRBJ2-7, with 12 bases fitting TRBD2. V was pared by 1 base and J by 12 bases, with 10 bases of the junction left unmatched. Germline loops: CDR1 MGHDK, CDR2 SYGVNS. There are 15 residues in the CDR3. This CDR3 is CASSESTSGRQSLYF. The CDR3 bases are TGTGCCAGCAGTGAATCGACTAGCGGGAGACAAAGCCTGTACTTC.

This clone was found a few times. The chain couples TRBV6-1 to TRBJ2-4; 7 bases fit TRBD2. V was pared by 4 bases and J by 8 bases, with 8 bases of the junction left unmatched. The CDR3 covers 14 residues. The germline CDR1 and CDR2 sequences are MNHNS and SASEGT. DNA for the CDR3: TGTGCCAGCAGTGCAGGAGCGGGACTGGACATTCAGTACTTC. Residues: CASSAGAGLDIQYF.

This chain joins TRBV11-2 and TRBJ1-1; TRBD1 matches 7 bases. The J segment lost 1 base and the V segment lost 1 base, leaving 3 bases of the junction unmatched. Germline CDR1 reads SGHAT; CDR2 reads FQNNGV. CDR3 length: 15 residues. CDR3 in DNA: TGTGCCAGCAGCTTAGTCCGGACAGGGAACACTGAAGCTTTCTTT. Translation gives CASSLVRTGNTEAFF.

This clone has more than one count but fewer than ten. This chain connects TRBV18 to TRBJ1-1; D might be TRBD1 (6 bases). CDR1 is KGHSH, CDR2 LQKENI, per germline. The CDR3 has 14 residues. Trimming took off 5 bases at V and 3 bases at J, with 13 bases between the two ends. CDR3 nucleotides: TGTGCCAGCTCAACCCAGGGGACCGACACTGAAGCTTTCTTT. It yields the protein CASSTQGTDTEAFF. Together with reference TRBV18 and TRBJ1-1, the CDR3 gives the full variable domain: NAGVMQNPRHLVRRRGQEARLRCSPMKGHSHVYWYRQLPEEGLKFMVYLQKENIIDESGMPKERFSAEFPKEGPSILRIQQVVRGDSAAYFCASSTQGTDTEAFFGQGTRLTVV.

A word on this clone: Other DNA sequences in this specimen translate into the identical CDR3. The rearrangement uses TRBV30 and TRBJ1-2, with a possible D match to TRBD1 (5 bases). Trimming pared 0 bases from V and 5 bases from J, leaving 7 bases between. The CDR3 is 12 amino acids. The germline gives CDR1 GTSNPN, CDR2 SVGIG (reference sequence). CDR3 sequence (DNA): TGTGCCTGGAGTGTCGGGGGATATGGCTACACCTTC. Its translation: CAWSVGGYGYTF.

This clone was observed a few times. J is TRBJ2-6 and V is TRBV30; no reliable D call. Trimming took 0 bases from V and 11 from J, leaving 11 bases between them. This CDR3 spans 13 amino acids. Germline-derived CDR1 and CDR2 are GTSNPN and SVGIG (reference sequence). CDR3 loop: CAWSVQASDVLTF. CDR3 coding DNA: TGTGCCTGGAGTGTTCAAGCGTCCGACGTCCTGACTTTC. Based on the CDR3 plus reference TRBV30 and TRBJ2-6, the full variable domain is SQTIHQWPATLVQPVGSPLSLECTVEGTSNPNLYWYRQAAGRGLQLLFYSVGIGQISSEVPQNLSASRPQDRQFILSSKKLLLSDSGFYLCAWSVQASDVLTFGAGSRLTVL.

The chain couples TRBV7-9 to TRBJ2-5, with D possibly matching TRBD2 (5 bases). V dropped 0 bases and J dropped 5 bases, with 19 bases sitting between them. Germline V CDR1 and CDR2: SEHNR, FQNEAQ (reference sequence). CDR3 length: 17 residues. In DNA form, the CDR3 reads TGTGCCAGCAGCTTAGCCCTCCAAACCAGCCAGCGGGAGACCCAGTACTTC. It translates to CASSLALQTSQRETQYF.

The chain carries TRBV27 and TRBJ2-7, with TRBD2 matching over 7 bases. The CDR3 sequence is 14 residues long. In germline, CDR1 is MNHEY, CDR2 SMNVEV (reference sequence). With 6 bases clipped from V and 5 bases from J, the junction kept 10 bases outside the gene matches. The CDR3 DNA reads TGTGCCAGCAGCGGACTAGGATCTGTCCACGAGCAGTACTTC. This translates into CASSGLGSVHEQYF.

J is TRBJ1-1 and V is TRBV23-1; tentatively, D is TRBD1 (5 bases). TRBV23-1 is annotated as an ORF whose role is uncertain. The CDR3 runs 15 residues. Between the trimmed V and J ends, which lost 0 bases and 1 base, there was a span of 9 bases. The CDR3 sequence is CASSQSDTKNTEAFF. CDR3 bases: TGCGCCAGCAGTCAATCGGACACTAAGAACACTGAAGCTTTCTTT.

The rearrangement links TRBV7-9 to TRBJ2-1, with 7 bases that match TRBD2. V lost 8 bases to trimming and J lost 7 bases; unmatched junction nucleotides: 14. CDR1 and CDR2 (germline): SEHNR, FQNEAQ (reference sequence). This CDR3 contains 15 residues. CDR3 nucleotide sequence: TGTGCCAGCTCACCCGGAGGGGAGGGATGGAATGAGCAGTTCTTC. Residues: CASSPGGEGWNEQFF.